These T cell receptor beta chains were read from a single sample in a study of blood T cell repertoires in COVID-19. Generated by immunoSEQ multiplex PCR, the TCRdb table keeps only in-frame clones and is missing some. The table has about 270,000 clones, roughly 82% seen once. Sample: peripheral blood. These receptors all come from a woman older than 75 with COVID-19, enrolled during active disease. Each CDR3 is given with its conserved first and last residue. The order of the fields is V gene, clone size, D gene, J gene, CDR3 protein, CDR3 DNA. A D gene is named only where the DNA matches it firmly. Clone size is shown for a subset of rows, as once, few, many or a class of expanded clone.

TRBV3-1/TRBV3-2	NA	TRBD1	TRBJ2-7	CASSLSGGTEQYF	TGTGCCAGCAGCCTATCAGGGGGTACAGAGCAGTACTTC
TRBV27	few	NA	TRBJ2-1	CASSLAGSSYNEQFF	TGTGCCAGCAGTTTAGCGGGGAGCTCCTACAATGAGCAGTTCTTC
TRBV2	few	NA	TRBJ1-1	CASSEGAGVNTEAFF	TGTGCCAGCAGTGAAGGGGCAGGGGTCAACACTGAAGCTTTCTTT
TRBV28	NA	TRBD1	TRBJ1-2	CASSSPVGQGLYGYTF	TGTGCCAGCAGTTCCCCGGTCGGACAGGGGCTCTATGGCTACACCTTC
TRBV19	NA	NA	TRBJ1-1	CASSKQGLVAEAFF	TGTGCCAGTAGCAAGCAGGGGTTGGTTGCTGAAGCTTTCTTT
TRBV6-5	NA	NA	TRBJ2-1	CASWGASDRRGEQFF	TGTGCCAGCTGGGGGGCCTCGGACAGGCGGGGTGAGCAGTTCTTC
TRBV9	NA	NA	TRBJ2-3	CASTLAPVEGTDTQYF	TGTGCCAGCACCCTCGCCCCTGTAGAAGGCACAGATACGCAGTATTTT
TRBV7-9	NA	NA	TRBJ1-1	CASSLAVIAREAFF	TGTGCCAGCAGCTTAGCGGTGATTGCGCGTGAAGCTTTCTTT
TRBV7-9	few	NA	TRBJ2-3	CASLPGGPDTQYF	TGTGCCAGCCTCCCTGGGGGCCCAGATACGCAGTATTTT
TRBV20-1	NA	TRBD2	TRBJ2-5	CSASSSGGLETQYF	TGCAGTGCTAGTTCTAGCGGGGGATTGGAGACCCAGTACTTC
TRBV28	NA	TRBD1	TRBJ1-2	CASGIQGDYGYTF	TGTGCCAGCGGAATCCAGGGGGATTATGGCTACACCTTC
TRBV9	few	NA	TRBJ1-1	CASSVAPRGFEAFF	TGTGCCAGCAGCGTAGCTCCCCGGGGGTTTGAAGCTTTCTTT
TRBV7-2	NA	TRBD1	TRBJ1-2	CASNPGQGAYGYTF	TGTGCCAGCAACCCGGGACAGGGGGCTTATGGCTACACCTTC
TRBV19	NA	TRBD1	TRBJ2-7	CASSRTGVSYEQYF	TGTGCCAGTTCGAGGACAGGGGTGTCCTACGAGCAGTACTTC
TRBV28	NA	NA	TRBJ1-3	CASKGSTGNTIYF	TGTGCCAGCAAGGGGTCGACTGGAAACACCATATATTTT